Sequencing of this T cell receptor beta chain was carried out in a study of graft-versus-host responses after intestinal transplantation. In the study overall: Transplant recipients had multivisceral, liver-intestinal, or isolated intestinal grafts. The study gave all recipients anti-thymocyte globulin induction, then tacrolimus and steroids for roughly 3 years. Study results and limitations: Graft-donor T cell macrochimerism coincided with high graft-versus-host to host-versus-graft clonal ratios in allografts. An association linked early post-transplant HvG declines with peak circulating GvH clone levels.

V was clipped by 4 bases and J by 4 bases, with 13 bases between them. Looked up from germline, CDR1 is LGHNA and CDR2 is YNFKEQ. The CDR3 sequence is 14 residues long. The assay was immunoSEQ multiplex PCR, and TCRdb's table has in-frame clones only and misses some. This table has approximately 80,000 clones, 70% to 90% appearing once. Notes on this clone: Its antigen is currently unknown.

Sequenced here: unstimulated CD4+ T cells sorted from spleen or lymph node cells, sampled before intestinal transplant. V and J are TRBV4-2 and TRBJ1-2; D is perhaps TRBD1 (5 bases). The origin of this receptor is a human donor who received an intestinal transplant. CDR3 bases: TGTGCCAGCAGCCCCAAAGGGGATGCCTATGGCTACACCTTC. The encoded protein is CASSPKGDAYGYTF.